This record concerns one T cell receptor beta chain sequence. What it binds is not known. The same CDR3 arises from other DNA sequences in this sample as well. Repertoires were generated with immunoSEQ multiplex PCR, while TCRdb's copy carries only in-frame clones and drops some. The repertoire includes roughly 1,100,000 clones, roughly 80% of them detected once, and roughly 1.4% sits in the top ten. The data stem from a study of shared clonotypes between healthy human individuals. Study summary: A donor's plate count was three for CD4 naive and three for CD4 memory; CD8 naive had two and CD8 memory one. Study results and limitations: Investigators collected only blood, and repertoires in tissues likely differ.

V was pared by 2 bases and J by 4 bases, with 3 bases between. CDR1 MNHNS and CDR2 SASEGT come from the germline V gene. This CDR3 spans 11 amino acids. Specimen: memory CD4+ T cells sorted from blood. Subset: CD45RA-negative fraction. V and J are TRBV6-1 and TRBJ2-7; D unresolved. The origin of this receptor is a man aged 18 to 30 in good health. CDR3 protein: CASSEFYEQYF. The DNA of the CDR3 is TGTGCCAGCAGTGAATTTTACGAGCAGTACTTC.